This T cell receptor (beta chain) originates from a study of breast tumors, draining lymph nodes, adjacent tissues. Study results and caveats: The data were judged consistent with most tumor T cells coming from lymph node and expanding in tumor. Tumor T cell lymph node origin was a supported hypothesis, not proven. Compared with lymph nodes, tumors were less diverse; compared with nontumor tissue, more.

TCRdb independently ran MiXCR on the multiplex PCR reads; one entry per CDR3 protein. The sample has some 120,000 distinct CDR3 sequences, over 20% seen once. This CDR3 comprises 14 residues. The V gene's germline CDR1 is KGHSH and CDR2 LQKENI. The germline V and J ends were trimmed by 2 bases and 10 bases, with 15 bases remaining between them. For this clonotype: Its target is unknown. Just one base apart from a much larger clone, this may be a read error.

The lymph nodes were axillary draining lymph nodes from breast cancer patients. The chain is built from TRBV18 and TRBJ2-1, with D possibly matching TRBD2 (5 bases). The sample comprised axillary lymph node tissue. This TCR derives from a female donor with breast cancer. Some clones in this sample may be carry-over from other donors' samples. The CDR3 loop is CASSPVVGASEQFF. The CDR3 DNA sequence: TGTGCCAGCTCACCAGTTGTGGGAGCCTCCGAGCAGTTCTTC.